These 32 T cell receptor beta chains were sequenced from one sample in a study of blood T cells in healthy people across ages. PCR was performed a second time for 7 to 11 cycles using a sample-barcoded 5' primer and a J-beta primer mix. MiXCR was run by TCRdb on the 5' RACE reads, yielding one entry per CDR3 protein. The profile shows hundreds of thousands of distinct CDR3 sequences, about 28% of them singletons. This sample was also put to use in a study of T cells of mothers and their children.

The sequenced material came from blood. The receptors were gathered from a boy between 2 and 10 years old in good health.

The table lists this clonotype with a few counts. The chain uses TRBV27 and TRBJ1-4; D might be TRBD1 (5 bases). The germline V gene has CDR1 MNHEY and CDR2 SMNVEV (reference sequence). The length of the CDR3 is 16 residues. Trimming left V 6 bases short and J 8 bases short, with 22 bases between. CDR3 in DNA: TGTGCCAGCAGCATTCGACCCAGGGTCCTTGGGGAAAAACTGTTTTTT. Its protein product is CASSIRPRVLGEKLFF.

The rearrangement links TRBV20-1 to TRBJ2-4, with 9 bases lining up with TRBD1. V was clipped by 5 bases and J by 4 bases; unmatched bases: 0. The germline V gene encodes CDR1 DFQATT and CDR2 SNEGSKA (reference sequence). The CDR3 extends over 12 amino acids. CDR3 bases: TGCAGTGCTGGGACAGGGAAAAACATTCAGTACTTC. Protein: CSAGTGKNIQYF.

The chain is built from TRBV6-6 and TRBJ2-3, with D hard to call. Germline V gives CDR1 MNHNY, CDR2 SVGAGI (reference sequence). Trimming pared 0 bases from V and 4 bases from J, leaving 14 bases between. This CDR3 has 16 residues. The CDR3 DNA is TGTGCCAGCAGTTACTCCCCCCTGGGAAGGGCAGATACGCAGTATTTT. Its translation is CASSYSPLGRADTQYF.

This clonotype was counted only a few times. The chain is built from TRBV10-3 and TRBJ2-7; D uncertain. V was trimmed by 0 bases and J by 7 bases, leaving 16 bases between them. Germline lookup yields CDR1 ENHRY and CDR2 SYGVKD. The CDR3 loop spans 15 amino acids. The CDR3 here is CAISESRYRVEEQYF. The CDR3 region has the DNA TGTGCCATCAGTGAGTCCCGTTATAGAGTGGAAGAGCAGTACTTC.

This clonotype came up once. The rearrangement joins TRBV7-9 to TRBJ1-6; 7 bases align to TRBD1. The V and J ends lost 0 bases and 13 bases, in that order; junction bases with no gene match: 9. Germline V CDR1 and CDR2: SEHNR, FQNEAQ (reference sequence). CDR3 length equals 15 residues. DNA of the CDR3: TGTGCCAGCAGCTTAGCGGGGACAGTCAAGAGTCCCCTCCACTTT. It is translated as CASSLAGTVKSPLHF.

The genes are TRBV5-1 and TRBJ2-6; 10 nucleotides align to TRBD1. Trimming at V came to 3 bases and at J to 0 bases, leaving 12 bases not matched to a gene. CDR3 length: 20 amino acids. Per the germline V gene, CDR1 is SGHRS and CDR2 is YFSETQ. The CDR3 sequence is CASSSGPGDRGHSGANVLTF. CDR3 coding DNA: TGCGCCAGCAGCTCAGGACCTGGGGACAGGGGTCACTCTGGGGCCAACGTCCTGACTTTC.

This clonotype was seen a few times. Germline is not matched at one junction end, which may reflect a read error. V usage is TRBV12-3 or TRBV12-4 and J usage is TRBJ1-1; D is undetermined. The CDR3 sequence is 14 residues long. This CDR3 reads CPSSLQRMNTEAFF. The CDR3 bases are TGTCCCAGCAGTTTACAACGGATGAACACTGAAGCTTTCTTT.

The CDR3: CASSEPTSGNTDTQYF. CDR3 DNA sequence: TGTGCCAGCAGTGAACCGACTAGCGGAAACACAGATACGCAGTATTTT. The chain employs TRBV28 and TRBJ2-3, with 9 bases that match TRBD2. Germline-derived CDR1 and CDR2 are MDHEN and SYDVKM. V lost 5 bases and J lost 2; bases outside the gene matches: 8. The CDR3 is 16 amino acids.

V is TRBV5-1 and J is TRBJ1-1, with 10 nucleotides matching TRBD1. The CDR3 contains 15 residues. V shed 4 bases and J 0 bases; nucleotides not matched to a gene: 3. CDR1 is SGHRS, CDR2 YFSETQ, per germline. This CDR3 is CASSTGQGVNTEAFF. The CDR3 nucleotides are TGCGCCAGCAGCACCGGACAGGGGGTGAACACTGAAGCTTTCTTT.

Concerning this clonotype: It may be a read error: a sequence one base away is much more abundant. The chain is built from TRBV7-9 and TRBJ2-3; 9 bases are shared with TRBD2. The V and J ends lost 2 bases and 2 bases, in that order; junction bases with no gene match: 2. CDR1 SEHNR and CDR2 FQNEAQ come from the germline V gene (reference sequence). This CDR3 is built from 15 residues. The CDR3 DNA reads as TGTGCCAGCAGCTTACTAGCGGGACTCACAGATACGCAGTATTTT. Residues: CASSLLAGLTDTQYF.

This clonotype showed up many times. The rearrangement joins TRBV6-5 to TRBJ1-3; D gene unclear. CDR1 and CDR2 (germline): MNHEY, SVGAGI. Trimming shortened V by 2 bases and J by 1 base, and 6 bases separated the two germline ends. This CDR3 spans 14 amino acids. The CDR3 DNA reads TGTGCCAGCAGTTACGGGAAGTCTGGAAACACCATATATTTT. Its protein product is CASSYGKSGNTIYF.

This clonotype was found many times. V usage is TRBV6-5 and J usage is TRBJ1-1, with D hard to call. The CDR3 has 19 amino acids. Germline V gene sequence: CDR1 MNHEY, CDR2 SVGAGI. V was shortened by 3 bases and J by 0 bases, with 23 bases between the two germline ends. The CDR3 bases are TGTGCCAGCAGTTATAGGCTTCTAGGCCCCTACCAAATGAACACTGAAGCTTTCTTT. This codes for CASSYRLLGPYQMNTEAFF.

V is TRBV2 and J is TRBJ2-7; D not certain. Trimming took 7 bases from V and 3 from J, leaving 7 bases between them. The CDR3 contains 11 residues. Germline V gene lookup returns CDR1 SNHLY and CDR2 FYNNEI. The CDR3 DNA follows: TGTGCCAGCACCAGAGTCTACGAGCAGTACTTC. Its protein is CASTRVYEQYF.

This clonotype appeared a few times. The chain is built from TRBV5-1 and TRBJ1-6; 7 positions match TRBD1. The J segment lost 8 bases and the V segment lost 0 bases, leaving 8 bases of the junction unmatched. Germline loops: CDR1 SGHRS, CDR2 YFSETQ. The CDR3 is made up of 16 amino acids. The CDR3 sequence is CASSLEGRGYDSPLHF. CDR3 in DNA: TGCGCCAGCAGCTTGGAAGGCAGGGGGTACGATTCACCCCTCCACTTT.

The V call is TRBV7-3, the J call TRBJ1-2; no clear D gene. The V gene lost 1 base and the J gene lost 8 bases, with 8 bases spanning the gap. This CDR3 contains 12 residues. In germline, CDR1 is SGHTA, CDR2 FQGTGA. The CDR3 nucleotides are TGTGCCAGCAGCTTAAACGGGTTGGGCTACACCTTC. Protein: CASSLNGLGYTF. Looking up the rest from reference TRBV7-3 and TRBJ1-2 gives the full variable domain: GAGVSQTPSNKVTEKGKYVELRCDPISGHTALYWYRQSLGQGPEFLIYFQGTGAADDSGLPNDRFFAVRPEGSVSTLKIQRTERGDSAVYLCASSLNGLGYTFGSGTRLTVV.

The CDR3 here is CASSRRVGGGDQETQYF. CDR3 nucleotides: TGTGCCAGCAGTCGCCGCGTGGGCGGGGGGGACCAAGAGACCCAGTACTTC. The chain links TRBV27 to TRBJ2-5; 9 bases match TRBD2. The CDR3 covers 17 residues. Germline V CDR1 and CDR2: MNHEY, SMNVEV (reference sequence). V gave up 5 bases and J gave up 0 bases; unmatched junction bases: 10.

This clonotype was picked up many times. Relative to the germline gene, one junction end is altered; a read error may explain this. This sequence joins TRBV7-7 and TRBJ2-2; 7 bases map to TRBD1. The CDR3 consists of 15 residues. Germline V CDR1 and CDR2: SSHAT, FNYEAQ (reference sequence). For the CDR3, the DNA is TGTGCTAGCAGCACAACCGGGACAGACACCGGGGAGCTGTTTTTT. It encodes CASSTTGTDTGELFF.

This clonotype was observed at least ten times. V is TRBV4-2 and J is TRBJ2-3; D is unresolved. CDR3 length: 12 residues. Germline assignment: CDR1 LGHNA and CDR2 YNFKEQ. V dropped 0 bases and J dropped 5 bases, with 3 bases sitting between them. The CDR3 here is CASSQDRDTQYF. The CDR3 nucleotides read TGTGCCAGCAGCCAAGATCGAGATACGCAGTATTTT.

In this sample, this clonotype turned up a few times. The chain links TRBV29-1 to TRBJ2-5; D is tentatively TRBD1 or TRBD2 (5 bases each). The germline V gene has CDR1 SQVTM and CDR2 ANQGSEA. The V end lost 7 bases, the J end lost 5 bases, and 20 bases lay between the germline ends. The CDR3 is 14 amino acids. The CDR3 DNA is TGCAGCGCCACGGGACGTCTAGTTCGGGAGACCCAGTACTTC. Its protein product is CSATGRLVRETQYF.

The gene calls are TRBV14 and TRBJ2-3, with no clear D. Deletions cut 0 bases from V and 4 bases from J, with 5 bases between. The CDR3 totals 13 residues. Germline-derived CDR1 and CDR2 are SGHDN and FVKESK. CDR3 region: CASSQEKPDTQYF. DNA for the CDR3: TGTGCCAGCAGCCAAGAAAAGCCAGATACGCAGTATTTT.

The chain uses TRBV6-2 or TRBV6-3 and TRBJ2-1; 15 bases match TRBD2. CDR3 size: 16 residues. Germline V CDR1 and CDR2: MNHEY, SVGEGT. V was pared by 9 bases and J by 4 bases, with 7 bases of the junction left unmatched. CDR3 loop: CARTPGLAGGYNEQFF. CDR3 nucleotide sequence: TGTGCCAGAACTCCGGGACTAGCGGGGGGTTACAATGAGCAGTTCTTC.

The chain carries TRBV18 and TRBJ2-5; D gene ambiguous. The V gene's germline CDR1 is KGHSH and CDR2 LQKENI. V was clipped by 2 bases and J by 0 bases, with 10 bases between them. This CDR3 comprises 15 residues. CDR3 sequence reads: CASSPKGLNQETQYF. The CDR3 bases are TGTGCCAGCTCACCAAAAGGCCTAAACCAAGAGACCCAGTACTTC.

The chain combines TRBV10-3 with TRBJ2-7; TRBD1 or TRBD2 may be the D gene (6 bases each). The germline V and J ends were trimmed by 4 bases and 1 base, with 11 bases remaining between them. The CDR3 covers 14 residues. Germline values: CDR1 ENHRY, CDR2 SYGVKD. The DNA of the CDR3 is TGTGCCATCAGTGCGGAGGGGGGTTCCTACGAGCAGTACTTC. Residues: CAISAEGGSYEQYF.

A few counts support this clonotype. The gene calls are TRBV24-1 and TRBJ2-1; 7 nucleotides line up with TRBD2. J was trimmed by 0 bases and V by 2 bases; bases with no gene match: 6. CDR1 is KGHDR and CDR2 is SFDVKD in the germline V gene. CDR3 size: 17 residues. This CDR3 is CATSDSWTRRSYNEQFF. CDR3 sequence (DNA): TGTGCCACCAGTGATTCCTGGACTAGACGCTCCTACAATGAGCAGTTCTTC.

The table lists this clonotype with a few counts. The CDR3 DNA sequence: TGTGCCAGCAGTCACACAGGGAAAGCTGGGGCCAACGTCCTGACTTTC. Encoded protein: CASSHTGKAGANVLTF. The chain joins TRBV6-5 to TRBJ2-6, with D perhaps matching TRBD1 (6 bases). This CDR3 is built from 16 residues. With 5 bases removed from V and 2 bases from J, the gap between germline ends came to 13 bases. The germline V gene has CDR1 MNHEY and CDR2 SVGAGI.

This clonotype was counted only a few times. This chain joins TRBV28 and TRBJ1-4, with D possibly matching TRBD1 (6 bases). CDR1 is MDHEN and CDR2 is SYDVKM in the germline V gene. This CDR3 has 15 amino acids. Trimming stripped 7 bases from V and 3 bases from J, with 15 bases between. DNA for the CDR3: TGTGCCAGCACCTCAACGGGGGGGCCTAATGAAAAACTGTTTTTT. Protein sequence: CASTSTGGPNEKLFF.

This clonotype appeared once. The rearrangement joins TRBV9 to TRBJ1-4, with no clear D. Looked up from germline, CDR1 is SGDLS and CDR2 is YYNGEE. The CDR3 covers 14 residues. V shed 3 bases and J shed 8 bases, with 14 bases lying between them. The CDR3 is CASSAGVGREKLFF. The CDR3 DNA reads as TGTGCCAGCAGCGCCGGAGTAGGGCGGGAAAAACTGTTTTTT.

This clonotype was found many times. The J gene is TRBJ2-3, the V gene TRBV7-3, with D unresolved. The CDR3 sequence is 13 residues long. Per the germline V gene, CDR1 is SGHTA and CDR2 is FQGTGA. V was clipped by 4 bases and J by 4 bases, with 9 bases between them. CDR3 protein: CASSSLTADTQYF. CDR3 DNA sequence: TGTGCCAGCAGCTCTCTTACAGCAGATACGCAGTATTTT.

The rearrangement joins TRBV7-9 to TRBJ2-5; no clear D gene. The end of the DNA is better explained by TRBJ2-7, so the J call may be wrong. Germline loops: CDR1 SEHNR, CDR2 FQNEAQ (reference sequence). The CDR3 extends over 13 amino acids. The DNA of the CDR3 is TGTGCCAGCAGTCCAACCTCCCGGGACGAGCAGTACTTC. Protein product: CASSPTSRDEQYF.

This clonotype has more than one count but fewer than ten. The rearrangement uses TRBV7-2 and TRBJ1-2; a weak D match, TRBD1 (6 bases). Germline CDR1 reads SGHTA; CDR2 reads FQGNSA. This CDR3 is built from 13 residues. V lost 5 bases and J 6 bases, leaving 13 bases between the germline ends. The CDR3 spells CASSMTGSDGYTF. The CDR3, as DNA: TGTGCCAGCAGCATGACAGGTTCGGATGGCTACACCTTC.

This rearrangement joins TRBV10-3 to TRBJ2-2; perhaps D is TRBD1 or TRBD2 (5 bases each). Trimming left V 2 bases short and J 10 bases short, with 14 bases between. The CDR3 contains 14 residues. The germline V gene encodes CDR1 ENHRY and CDR2 SYGVKD. As DNA, the CDR3 is TGTGCCATCAGTGAGGGGACCTCTAGGGCGGAGCTGTTTTTT. This sequence encodes CAISEGTSRAELFF.

This chain connects TRBV20-1 to TRBJ2-3, with TRBD2 matching over 9 bases. The CDR3 spans 17 residues. In germline, CDR1 is DFQATT, CDR2 SNEGSKA (reference sequence). J gave up 8 bases and V 3 bases, and 18 bases lay outside the gene matches. CDR3 DNA sequence: TGCAGTGCTAGTGCTGCGGGACTAGCAAGGGGCCGGGGTACGCAGTATTTT. This translates into CSASAAGLARGRGTQYF.